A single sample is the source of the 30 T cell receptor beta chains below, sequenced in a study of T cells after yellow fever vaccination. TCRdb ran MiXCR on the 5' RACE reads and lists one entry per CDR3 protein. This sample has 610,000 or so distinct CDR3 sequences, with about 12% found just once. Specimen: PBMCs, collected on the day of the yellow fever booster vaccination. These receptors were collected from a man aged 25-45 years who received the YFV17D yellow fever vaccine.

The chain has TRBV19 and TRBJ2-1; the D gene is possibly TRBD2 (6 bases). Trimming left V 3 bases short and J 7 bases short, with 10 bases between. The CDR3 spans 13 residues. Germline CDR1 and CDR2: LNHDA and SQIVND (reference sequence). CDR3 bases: TGTGCCAGTAGTATTCCGGAGGGTAATGAGCAGTTCTTC. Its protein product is CASSIPEGNEQFF.

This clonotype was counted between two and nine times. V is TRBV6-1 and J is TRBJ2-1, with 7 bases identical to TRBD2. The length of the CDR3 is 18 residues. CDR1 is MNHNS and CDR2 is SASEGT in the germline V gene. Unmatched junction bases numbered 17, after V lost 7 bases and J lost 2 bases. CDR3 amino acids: CASISGASGSPTYNEQFF. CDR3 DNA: TGTGCCAGCATCTCTGGGGCTAGCGGTAGCCCGACCTACAATGAGCAGTTCTTC.

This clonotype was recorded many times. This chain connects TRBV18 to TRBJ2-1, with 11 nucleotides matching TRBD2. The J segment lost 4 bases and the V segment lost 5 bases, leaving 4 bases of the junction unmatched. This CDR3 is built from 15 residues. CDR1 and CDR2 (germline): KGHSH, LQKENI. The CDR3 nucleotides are TGTGCCAGCTCAAAGGGACTAGCGGATTACAATGAGCAGTTCTTC. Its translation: CASSKGLADYNEQFF.

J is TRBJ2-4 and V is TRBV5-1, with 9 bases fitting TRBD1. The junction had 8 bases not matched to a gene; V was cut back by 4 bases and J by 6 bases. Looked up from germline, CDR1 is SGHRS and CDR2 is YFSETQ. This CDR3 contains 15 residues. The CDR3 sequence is CASSMGQGGTNIQYF. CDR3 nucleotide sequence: TGCGCCAGCAGCATGGGACAGGGAGGGACAAACATTCAGTACTTC.

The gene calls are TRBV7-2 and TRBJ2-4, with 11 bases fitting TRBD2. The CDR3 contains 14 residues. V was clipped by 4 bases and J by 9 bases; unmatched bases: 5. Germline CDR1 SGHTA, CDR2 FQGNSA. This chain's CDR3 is CASSYSSGRSIQYF. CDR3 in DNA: TGTGCCAGCAGCTACTCTAGCGGGAGGAGCATTCAGTACTTC.

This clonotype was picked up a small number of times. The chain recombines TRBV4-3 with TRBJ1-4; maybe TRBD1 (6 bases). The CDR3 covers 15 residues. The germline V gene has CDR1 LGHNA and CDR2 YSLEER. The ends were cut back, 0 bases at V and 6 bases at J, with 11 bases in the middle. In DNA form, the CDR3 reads TGCGCCAGCAGCCAAGATCTGGGGACATATGAAAAACTGTTTTTT. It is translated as CASSQDLGTYEKLFF.

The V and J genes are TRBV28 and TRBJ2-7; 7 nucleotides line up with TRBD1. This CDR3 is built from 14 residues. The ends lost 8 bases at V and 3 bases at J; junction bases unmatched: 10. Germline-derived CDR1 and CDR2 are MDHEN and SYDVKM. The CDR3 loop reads CASPLRDSFYEQYF. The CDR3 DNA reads TGTGCCAGCCCCCTCCGGGACAGCTTCTACGAGCAGTACTTC.

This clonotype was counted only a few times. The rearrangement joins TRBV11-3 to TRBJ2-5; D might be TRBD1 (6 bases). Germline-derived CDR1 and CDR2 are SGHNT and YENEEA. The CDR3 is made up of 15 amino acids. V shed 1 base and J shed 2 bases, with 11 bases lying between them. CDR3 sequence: CASSLGGQQQETQYF. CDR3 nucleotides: TGTGCCAGCAGCTTAGGAGGACAGCAACAAGAGACCCAGTACTTC.

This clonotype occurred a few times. As DNA, the CDR3 is TGTGCCAGCAGCTCGGACTCTAATTACAATGAGCAGTTCTTC. Amino acid sequence: CASSSDSNYNEQFF. V and J are TRBV7-3 and TRBJ2-1, with D tentatively TRBD2 (5 bases). V lost 4 bases, J lost 4 bases, and 11 bases lay in between. Germline CDR1 is SGHTA and CDR2 is FQGTGA. This CDR3 is 14 amino acids long.

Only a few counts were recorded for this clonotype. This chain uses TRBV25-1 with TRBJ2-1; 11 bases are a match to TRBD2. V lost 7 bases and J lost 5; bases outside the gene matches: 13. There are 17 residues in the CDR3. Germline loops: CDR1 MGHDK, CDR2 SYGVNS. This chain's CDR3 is CASTAPNGTSGNNEQFF. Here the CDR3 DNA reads TGTGCCAGCACAGCTCCCAACGGGACTAGCGGAAACAATGAGCAGTTCTTC.

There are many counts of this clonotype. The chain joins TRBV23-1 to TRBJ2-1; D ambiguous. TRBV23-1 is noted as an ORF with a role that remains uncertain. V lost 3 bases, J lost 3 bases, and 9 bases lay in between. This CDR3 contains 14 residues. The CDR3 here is CASSQIGSYNEQFF. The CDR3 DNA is TGCGCCAGCAGTCAGATCGGCAGCTACAATGAGCAGTTCTTC.

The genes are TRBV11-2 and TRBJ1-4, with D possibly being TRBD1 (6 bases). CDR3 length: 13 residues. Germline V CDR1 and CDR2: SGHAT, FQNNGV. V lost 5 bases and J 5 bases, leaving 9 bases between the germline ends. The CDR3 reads CASSGQKNEKLFF. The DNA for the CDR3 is TGTGCCAGCAGCGGACAGAAAAATGAAAAACTGTTTTTT.

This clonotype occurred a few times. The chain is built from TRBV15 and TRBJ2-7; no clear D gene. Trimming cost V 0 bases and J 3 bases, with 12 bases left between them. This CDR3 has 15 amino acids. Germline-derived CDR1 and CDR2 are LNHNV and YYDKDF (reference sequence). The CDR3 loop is CATSRDYGISYEQYF. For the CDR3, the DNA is TGTGCCACCAGCAGAGATTACGGCATCAGCTACGAGCAGTACTTC.

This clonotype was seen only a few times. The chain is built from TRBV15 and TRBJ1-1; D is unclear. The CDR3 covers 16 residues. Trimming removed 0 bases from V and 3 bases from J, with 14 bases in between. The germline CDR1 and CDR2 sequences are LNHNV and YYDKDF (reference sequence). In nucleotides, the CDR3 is TGTGCCACCAGCAGAGATAAGACACCTGCGGACACTGAAGCTTTCTTT. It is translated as CATSRDKTPADTEAFF.

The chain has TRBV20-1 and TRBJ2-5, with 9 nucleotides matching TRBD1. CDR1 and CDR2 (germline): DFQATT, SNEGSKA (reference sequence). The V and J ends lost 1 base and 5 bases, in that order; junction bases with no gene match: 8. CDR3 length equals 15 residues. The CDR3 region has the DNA TGCAGTGCTAGAGGCGGGACAGGGTATCTGGAGACCCAGTACTTC. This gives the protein CSARGGTGYLETQYF.

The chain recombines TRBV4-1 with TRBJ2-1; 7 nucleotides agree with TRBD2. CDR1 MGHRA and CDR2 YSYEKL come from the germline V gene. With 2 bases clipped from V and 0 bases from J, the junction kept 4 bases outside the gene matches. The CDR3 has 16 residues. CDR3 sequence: CASSQRAGPSYNEQFF. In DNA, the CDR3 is TGCGCCAGCAGCCAAAGAGCGGGACCCTCCTACAATGAGCAGTTCTTC.

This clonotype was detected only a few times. CDR3 residues: CASSQSYQGGYTF. The CDR3 nucleotides are TGTGCCAGCAGCCAATCGTATCAAGGTGGCTACACCTTC. This chain joins TRBV16 and TRBJ1-2; D is undetermined. CDR1 is KGHSY, CDR2 FQNENV, per germline. With 0 bases removed from V and 7 bases from J, the gap between germline ends came to 9 bases. There are 13 residues in the CDR3. Full variable domain (remainder filled in from reference TRBV16 and TRBJ1-2): GEEVAQTPKHLVRGEGQKAKLYCAPIKGHSYVFWYQQVLKNEFKFLISFQNENVFDETGMPKERFSAKCLPNSPCSLEIQATKLEDSAVYFCASSQSYQGGYTFGSGTRLTVV.

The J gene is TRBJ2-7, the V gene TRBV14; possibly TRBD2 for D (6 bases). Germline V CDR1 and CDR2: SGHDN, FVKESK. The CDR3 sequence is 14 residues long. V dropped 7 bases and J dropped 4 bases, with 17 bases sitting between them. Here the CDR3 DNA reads TGTGCCAGCAACGAGGGACGGGGAGGATACGAGCAGTACTTC. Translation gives CASNEGRGGYEQYF.

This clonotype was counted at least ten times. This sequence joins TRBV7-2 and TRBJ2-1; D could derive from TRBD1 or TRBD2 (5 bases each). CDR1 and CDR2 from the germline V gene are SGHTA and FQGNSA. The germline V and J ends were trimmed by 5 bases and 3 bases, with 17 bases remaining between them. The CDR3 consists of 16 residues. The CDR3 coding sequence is TGTGCCAGCAGCCCAGGGACCTTCCCTCGCTACAATGAGCAGTTCTTC. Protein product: CASSPGTFPRYNEQFF.

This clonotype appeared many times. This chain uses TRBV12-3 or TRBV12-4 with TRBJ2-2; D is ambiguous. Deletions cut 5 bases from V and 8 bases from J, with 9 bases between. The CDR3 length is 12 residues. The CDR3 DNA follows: TGTGCCAGCAGTCCCCCCACGGGGGAGCTGTTTTTT. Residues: CASSPPTGELFF.

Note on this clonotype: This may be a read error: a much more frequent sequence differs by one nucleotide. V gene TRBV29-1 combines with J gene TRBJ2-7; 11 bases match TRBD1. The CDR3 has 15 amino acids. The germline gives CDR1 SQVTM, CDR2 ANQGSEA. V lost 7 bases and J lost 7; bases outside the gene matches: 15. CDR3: CSAAGTGGTSGEQYF. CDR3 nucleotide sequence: TGCAGCGCCGCCGGGACAGGGGGGACTTCGGGGGAGCAGTACTTC.

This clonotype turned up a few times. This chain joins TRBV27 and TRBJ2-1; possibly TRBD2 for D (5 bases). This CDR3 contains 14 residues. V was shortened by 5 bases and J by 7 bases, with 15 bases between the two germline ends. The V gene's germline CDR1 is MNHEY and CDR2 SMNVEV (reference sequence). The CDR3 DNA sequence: TGTGCCAGCAGTCCCGACTACGCCCAGAATGAGCAGTTCTTC. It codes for CASSPDYAQNEQFF.

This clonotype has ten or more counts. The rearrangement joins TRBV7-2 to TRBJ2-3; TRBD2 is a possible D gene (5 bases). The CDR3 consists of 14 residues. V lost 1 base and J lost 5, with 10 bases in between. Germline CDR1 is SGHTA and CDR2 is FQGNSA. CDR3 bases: TGTGCCAGCAGCTTAGTTACTGGGAGAGATACGCAGTATTTT. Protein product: CASSLVTGRDTQYF. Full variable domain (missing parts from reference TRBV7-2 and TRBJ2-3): GAGVSQSPSNKVTEKGKDVELRCDPISGHTALYWYRQSLGQGLEFLIYFQGNSAPDKSGLPSDRFSAERTGGSVSTLTIQRTQQEDSAVYLCASSLVTGRDTQYFGPGTRLTVL.

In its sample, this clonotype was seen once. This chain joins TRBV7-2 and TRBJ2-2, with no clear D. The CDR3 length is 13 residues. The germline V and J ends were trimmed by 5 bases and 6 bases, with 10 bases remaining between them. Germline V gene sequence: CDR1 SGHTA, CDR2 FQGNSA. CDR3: CASSPTPSGELFF. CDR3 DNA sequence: TGTGCCAGCAGCCCTACCCCCTCCGGGGAGCTGTTTTTT.

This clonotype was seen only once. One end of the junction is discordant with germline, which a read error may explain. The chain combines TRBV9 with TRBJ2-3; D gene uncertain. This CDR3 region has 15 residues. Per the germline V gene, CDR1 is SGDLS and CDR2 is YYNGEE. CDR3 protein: CASGMNQYITVTQYF. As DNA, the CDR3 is TGTGCCAGCGGGATGAACCAGTATATCACAGTTACGCAGTATTTT.

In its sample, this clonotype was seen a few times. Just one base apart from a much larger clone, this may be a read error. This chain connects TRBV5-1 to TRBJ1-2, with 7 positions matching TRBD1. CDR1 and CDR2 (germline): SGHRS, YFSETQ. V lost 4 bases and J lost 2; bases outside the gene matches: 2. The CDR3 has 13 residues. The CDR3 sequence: CASSAGQNYGYTF. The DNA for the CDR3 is TGCGCCAGCAGCGCGGGACAGAACTATGGCTACACCTTC.

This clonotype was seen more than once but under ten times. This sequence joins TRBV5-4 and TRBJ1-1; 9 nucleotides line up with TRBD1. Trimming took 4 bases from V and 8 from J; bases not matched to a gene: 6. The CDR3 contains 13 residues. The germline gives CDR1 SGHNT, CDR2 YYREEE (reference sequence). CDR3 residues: CASSITGGPEAFF. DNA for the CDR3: TGTGCCAGCAGCATTACAGGGGGCCCCGAAGCTTTCTTT.

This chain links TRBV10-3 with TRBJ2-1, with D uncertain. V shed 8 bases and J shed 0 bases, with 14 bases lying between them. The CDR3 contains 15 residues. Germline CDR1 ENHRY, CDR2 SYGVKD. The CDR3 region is CAIGRGHSSYNEQFF. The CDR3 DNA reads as TGTGCCATCGGACGAGGTCACAGCTCCTACAATGAGCAGTTCTTC.

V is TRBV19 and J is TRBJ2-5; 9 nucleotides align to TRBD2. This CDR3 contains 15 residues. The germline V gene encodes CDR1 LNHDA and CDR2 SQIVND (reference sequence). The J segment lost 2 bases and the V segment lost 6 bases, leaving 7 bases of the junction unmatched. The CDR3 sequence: CASSPLAGLQETQYF. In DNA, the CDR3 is TGTGCCAGTAGCCCTCTAGCGGGACTTCAAGAGACCCAGTACTTC. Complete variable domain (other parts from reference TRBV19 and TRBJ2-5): DGGITQSPKYLFRKEGQNVTLSCEQNLNHDAMYWYRQDPGQGLRLIYYSQIVNDFQKGDIAEGYSVSREKKESFPLTVTSAQKNPTAFYLCASSPLAGLQETQYFGPGTRLLVL.

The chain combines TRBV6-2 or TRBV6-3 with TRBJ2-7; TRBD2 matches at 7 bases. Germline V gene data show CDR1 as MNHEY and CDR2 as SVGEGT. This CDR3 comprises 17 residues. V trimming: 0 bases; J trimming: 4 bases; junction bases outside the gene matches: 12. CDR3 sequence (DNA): TGTGCCAGCAGTTACTCGCTAGCGGAACCGTTGCTTTACGAGCAGTACTTC. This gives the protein CASSYSLAEPLLYEQYF.